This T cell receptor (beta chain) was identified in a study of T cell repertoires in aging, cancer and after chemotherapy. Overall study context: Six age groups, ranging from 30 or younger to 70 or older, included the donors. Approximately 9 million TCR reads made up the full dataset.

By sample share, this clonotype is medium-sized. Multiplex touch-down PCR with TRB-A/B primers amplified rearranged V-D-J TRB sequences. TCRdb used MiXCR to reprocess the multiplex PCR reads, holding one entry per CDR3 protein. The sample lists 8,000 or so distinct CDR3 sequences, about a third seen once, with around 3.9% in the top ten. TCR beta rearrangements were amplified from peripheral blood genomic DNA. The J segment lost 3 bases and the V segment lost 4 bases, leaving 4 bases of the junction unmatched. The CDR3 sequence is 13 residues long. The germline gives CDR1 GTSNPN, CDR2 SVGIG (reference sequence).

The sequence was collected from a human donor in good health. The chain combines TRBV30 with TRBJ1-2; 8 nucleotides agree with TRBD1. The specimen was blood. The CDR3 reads CAWTHRGDYGYTF. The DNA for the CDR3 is TGTGCCTGGACACACAGGGGGGACTATGGCTACACCTTC.